The T cell receptor (beta chain) under discussion was sequenced for a study of cytomegalovirus exposure and HLA in healthy donors. Broader study findings: Most TCR sequences proved rare, with some public TCRs found in many donors.

The assay was immunoSEQ multiplex PCR, and TCRdb's table has in-frame clones only and misses some. The data contain approximately 300,000 clones, 80% to 90% of them singletons. Concerning this clone: Its target is not known.

This CDR3 contains 13 residues. V lost 10 bases and J 7 bases, leaving 19 bases between the germline ends. Germline CDR1 KGHSH, CDR2 LQKENI. Sequenced: PBMCs. The TCR was taken from a woman aged 18-35 years in good health and CMV-seronegative. V gene TRBV18 combines with J gene TRBJ1-2; D gene unclear. The CDR3 loop reads CATAERERSGYTF. The DNA for the CDR3 is TGTGCCACCGCGGAGCGGGAGAGGAGTGGCTACACCTTC.